This T cell receptor beta chain derives from a study of blood T cell repertoires in COVID-19. The ends were cut back, 2 bases at V and 6 bases at J, with 13 bases in the middle. The germline CDR1 and CDR2 sequences are MNHEY and SVGAGI. This CDR3 is built from 15 residues. Clones were read by immunoSEQ multiplex PCR, and TCRdb kept only the in-frame ones, dropping some. Here the sample spans roughly 300,000 clones, roughly 84% being singletons. The receptor's source is a woman in her twenties or thirties who had recovered from COVID-19. This chain uses TRBV6-5 with TRBJ1-4; perhaps TRBD1 as D (6 bases). The sample consisted of PBMCs or T cells enriched from blood (not recorded which). The chain's CDR3 is CASSYVAGEYEKLFF. CDR3 DNA: TGTGCCAGCAGTTACGTGGCAGGGGAATATGAAAAACTGTTTTTT.